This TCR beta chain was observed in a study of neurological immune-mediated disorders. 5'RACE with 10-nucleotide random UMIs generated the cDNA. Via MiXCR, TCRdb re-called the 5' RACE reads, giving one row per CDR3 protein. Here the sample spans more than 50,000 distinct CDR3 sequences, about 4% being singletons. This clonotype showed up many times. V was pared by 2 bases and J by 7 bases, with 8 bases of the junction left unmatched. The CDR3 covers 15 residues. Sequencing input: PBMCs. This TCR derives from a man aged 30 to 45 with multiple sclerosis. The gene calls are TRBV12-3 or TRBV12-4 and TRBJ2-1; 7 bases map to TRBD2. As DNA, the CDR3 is TGTGCCAGCAGTTTAAATGCGGGGGTGGGTAATGAGCAGTTCTTC. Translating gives CASSLNAGVGNEQFF.